These T cell receptor beta chains were read from a single sample in a study of technical replicates of blood from a few donors. TCRdb's copy holds only in-frame clones and misses some; the assay was immunoSEQ multiplex PCR. The sample holds approximately 75,000 clones; around 90% are singletons and the top ten take 0.4% to 0.5%. Sequenced material: T cells isolated from PBMCs. The receptor set was obtained from a human donor in good health. CDR3s include the opening cysteine and the closing phenylalanine or tryptophan. D genes are given only for firm matches. A row's size may be missing; if present it is once, few, many or a size class.

J	V	D	size	DNA	CDR3
TRBJ1-2	TRBV5-4	-	once	TGTGCCAGCAGCGTAACGGAACAGGCCTATACCTTC	CASSVTEQAYTF
TRBJ2-3	TRBV6-6	TRBD1	once	TGTGCCAGCAGTTACCCGGGACAGTCTAGCACAGATACGCAGTATTTT	CASSYPGQSSTDTQYF
TRBJ2-3	TRBV6-6	TRBD2	-	TGTGCCAGCAACCGACTAGCGGAAAACACAGATACGCAGTATTTT	CASNRLAENTDTQYF
TRBJ2-7	TRBV7-9	TRBD1	-	TGTGCCAGCAGCTTAACAGGGGACTACGAGCAGTACTTC	CASSLTGDYEQYF
TRBJ2-7	TRBV12-2	-	-	TGTGCAAGTCGCTTATATGGGGAGCGGGGCGAGCAGTACTTC	CASRLYGERGEQYF
TRBJ1-3	TRBV9	TRBD1	once	TGTGCCAGCAGCGCCCGACAGGGGGTTGGAAACACCATATATTTT	CASSARQGVGNTIYF
TRBJ1-1	TRBV9	-	-	TGTGCCAGCAGCGCCATAGTGTCCCAGCGAAACACTGAAGCTTTCTTT	CASSAIVSQRNTEAFF
TRBJ2-3	TRBV9	TRBD2	once	TGTGCCAGCAGCGGGGAGGGCGCAGATACGCAGTATTTT	CASSGEGADTQYF
TRBJ2-6	TRBV19	TRBD2	-	TGTGCCAGTAGGGGGAGGGATTTGGGAGCGGGAGGGCCTGGGGCCAACGTCCTGACTTTC	CASRGRDLGAGGPGANVLTF
TRBJ1-2	TRBV6-5	TRBD1	-	TGTGCCAGCAGTCGAGGCTCAGGGGGCAATGGCTACACCTTC	CASSRGSGGNGYTF
TRBJ2-3	TRBV11-2	TRBD2	-	TGTGCCAGCATCCCCCTAGGCGGGAGTCCAGATACGCAGTATTTT	CASIPLGGSPDTQYF
TRBJ2-7	TRBV6-6	TRBD2	-	TGTGCCAGCAGACTAGCGGGATTATCCTACGAGCAGTACTTC	CASRLAGLSYEQYF
TRBJ2-3	TRBV6-6	TRBD2	once	TGTGCCAGCAGTATCGGTAGCGGGAGCAGCACAGATACGCAGTATTTT	CASSIGSGSSTDTQYF
TRBJ1-4	TRBV30	-	few	TGTGCCTGGAGTGTAAGCGGAGAAAAACTGTTTTTT	CAWSVSGEKLFF
TRBJ1-3	TRBV10-3	-	-	TGTGCCATCACCCAGGGCTCTGGAAACACCATATATTTT	CAITQGSGNTIYF
TRBJ1-2	TRBV6-6	TRBD1	-	TGTGCCAGCAAACAGGGGACTGTCTATGGCTACACCTTC	CASKQGTVYGYTF
TRBJ2-1	TRBV25-1	-	-	TGTGCCAGCAGTGATAGGGGTTTAGGAAATGAGCAGTTCTTC	CASSDRGLGNEQFF
TRBJ2-7	TRBV20-1	-	-	TGCAGTGCTAGAGAAGCATACGAGCAGTACTTC	CSAREAYEQYF
TRBJ2-1	TRBV6-5	-	-	TGTGCCAGCAGTGACTCACTGTACAATGAGCAGTTCTTC	CASSDSLYNEQFF
TRBJ1-2	TRBV7-9	-	once	TGTGCCAGCAGCTCTGGTGTGGCCGGGGGAGGCTACACCTTC	CASSSGVAGGGYTF
TRBJ2-7	TRBV5-6	TRBD2	-	TGTGCCAGCAGCGGCGGGACTAGCGGTTACTACGAGCAGTACTTC	CASSGGTSGYYEQYF
TRBJ1-5	TRBV6-1	-	-	TGTGCCAGCAGTGTCCAGGGCGCTCAGTATAGCAATCAGCCCCAGCATTTT	CASSVQGAQYSNQPQHF